This T cell receptor (beta chain) was observed in a study of cytomegalovirus exposure and HLA in healthy donors. Trimming at V came to 1 base and at J to 5 bases, leaving 5 bases not matched to a gene. Germline V gene lookup returns CDR1 KGHSH and CDR2 LQKENI. The CDR3 consists of 16 residues. The PCR ran on 60 Vbeta and 13 Jbeta primers. The repertoire was sequenced with immunoSEQ multiplex PCR; TCRdb's copy has only in-frame clones and lacks some. The sample has roughly 33,000 clones. The J gene is TRBJ2-3, the V gene TRBV18; 11 nucleotides agree with TRBD1. The sample was PBMCs. The TCR comes from a woman in her thirties or forties in good health and CMV-seropositive. CDR3 sequence (DNA): TGTGCCAGCTCACCACTGGACAGGGGGCAGAGAGATACGCAGTATTTT. This codes for CASSPLDRGQRDTQYF. Full variable domain (outside the CDR3, taken from reference TRBV18 and TRBJ2-3): NAGVMQNPRHLVRRRGQEARLRCSPMKGHSHVYWYRQLPEEGLKFMVYLQKENIIDESGMPKERFSAEFPKEGPSILRIQQVVRGDSAAYFCASSPLDRGQRDTQYFGPGTRLTVL.